This passage covers 24 T cell receptor beta chains from one sample sequenced in a study of T cells in Graves' hyperthyroidism and ophthalmopathy. Template material for amplifying TCR beta CDR3 regions consisted of RNA transcripts. First-round RT-PCR with HTBI primers amplified the TCR CDR3 region. MiXCR, run by TCRdb on the multiplex PCR reads, gives a single entry per CDR3 protein. In the table there are 560,000 or so distinct CDR3 sequences, 15% to 20% of which are singletons. The sample was blood. These receptors were collected from a man aged 35 to 55 with Graves' ophthalmopathy.

This clonotype has a count of ten or more. The chain carries TRBV7-2 and TRBJ2-5, with D possibly being TRBD2 (5 bases). The CDR3 is made up of 14 amino acids. Germline loops: CDR1 SGHTA, CDR2 FQGNSA. V was shortened by 5 bases and J by 2 bases, with 12 bases between the two germline ends. The CDR3 here is CASSLRVAQETQYF. CDR3 DNA sequence: TGTGCCAGCAGCCTGAGGGTCGCTCAAGAGACCCAGTACTTC.

This clonotype was recorded at least ten times. The chain is built from TRBV15 and TRBJ2-1; TRBD2 aligns across 7 bases. The germline V gene has CDR1 LNHNV and CDR2 YYDKDF (reference sequence). The CDR3 extends over 16 amino acids. V lost 1 base to trimming and J lost 5 bases; unmatched junction nucleotides: 8. CDR3 sequence: CATSRARLAENNEQFF. For the CDR3, the DNA is TGTGCCACCAGCAGAGCGAGGCTAGCGGAGAACAATGAGCAGTTCTTC.

This chain joins TRBV20-1 and TRBJ1-4, with D uncertain. The germline V gene has CDR1 DFQATT and CDR2 SNEGSKA (reference sequence). V lost 1 base and J 4 bases, leaving 4 bases between the germline ends. The CDR3 has 12 amino acids. For the CDR3, the DNA is TGCAGTGCTAGAGTCCTTAATGAAAAACTGTTTTTT. This sequence encodes CSARVLNEKLFF.

This clonotype was picked up many times. This chain connects TRBV2 to TRBJ2-1; D may be TRBD2 (6 bases). This CDR3 region has 15 residues. V shed 6 bases and J shed 3 bases, with 15 bases lying between them. The germline V gene has CDR1 SNHLY and CDR2 FYNNEI. CDR3 DNA: TGTGCCAGCAGAGAGGGACTGGCCCGCTACAATGAGCAGTTCTTC. As protein: CASREGLARYNEQFF.

The chain combines TRBV4-2 with TRBJ1-1; 7 nucleotides line up with TRBD1. Germline CDR1 LGHNA, CDR2 YNFKEQ. With 3 bases clipped from V and 5 bases from J, the junction kept 6 bases outside the gene matches. The CDR3 length is 14 residues. The CDR3 is CASSHETGRTEAFF. CDR3 sequence (DNA): TGTGCCAGCAGCCATGAGACAGGGCGAACTGAAGCTTTCTTT.

V usage is TRBV9 and J usage is TRBJ2-1; TRBD2 aligns across 8 bases. Per germline, CDR1 SGDLS and CDR2 YYNGEE. Germline trimming cut 5 bases from V and 4 bases from J; bases unmatched to any gene: 8. The CDR3 covers 15 residues. Written as DNA, the CDR3 is TGTGCCAGCAGTAGACCCGGGACTAGTTACAATGAGCAGTTCTTC. This translates into CASSRPGTSYNEQFF.

This clonotype was observed many times. This chain links TRBV5-1 with TRBJ1-1; no reliable D call. This CDR3 spans 14 amino acids. Trimming shortened V by 7 bases and J by 0 bases, and 13 bases separated the two germline ends. The germline gives CDR1 SGHRS, CDR2 YFSETQ. CDR3 residues: CASGPNNMNTEAFF. CDR3 sequence (DNA): TGCGCCAGCGGACCCAACAACATGAACACTGAAGCTTTCTTT.

In the case of this clonotype: The junction differs from germline at one of its ends, possibly a read error. This chain joins TRBV5-1 and TRBJ2-1; TRBD2 matches 7 bases. Per the germline V gene, CDR1 is SGHRS and CDR2 is YFSETQ. This CDR3 has 14 residues. The CDR3 sequence: CASTCGRVLYEQFF. The CDR3 coding sequence is TGTGCCAGCACCTGTGGGAGGGTCCTTTATGAGCAGTTCTTC.

This clonotype was recorded a few times. The chain employs TRBV2 and TRBJ1-3; D unresolved. Looked up from germline, CDR1 is SNHLY and CDR2 is FYNNEI. The CDR3 sequence is 14 residues long. V was clipped by 3 bases and J by 0 bases, with 6 bases between them. CDR3 nucleotide sequence: TGTGCCAGCAGTGAGGTGTCCTCTGGAAACACCATATATTTT. This encodes CASSEVSSGNTIYF.

At least ten counts were recorded for this clonotype. This chain uses TRBV27 with TRBJ2-1; 7 positions agree with TRBD1. The CDR3 loop spans 16 amino acids. Germline values: CDR1 MNHEY, CDR2 SMNVEV (reference sequence). The ends lost 5 bases at V and 0 bases at J; junction bases unmatched: 7. The CDR3: CASSHRTGFSYNEQFF. CDR3 coding DNA: TGTGCCAGCAGTCATCGGACAGGTTTCTCCTACAATGAGCAGTTCTTC.

This clonotype has at least ten counts. The chain links TRBV3-1 to TRBJ1-1; D is perhaps TRBD1 (6 bases). V was trimmed by 1 base and J by 5 bases, leaving 14 bases between them. CDR3 length: 15 amino acids. Looked up from germline, CDR1 is LGHDT and CDR2 is YNNKEL (reference sequence). In nucleotides, the CDR3 is TGTGCCAGCAGCCAAGGGGCAGGGGTTAGTACTGAAGCTTTCTTT. This sequence encodes CASSQGAGVSTEAFF.

This clonotype was counted a few times. V gene TRBV20-1 combines with J gene TRBJ1-1; 8 bases fit TRBD1. The J segment lost 1 base and the V segment lost 6 bases, leaving 4 bases of the junction unmatched. Germline V lookup: CDR1 DFQATT, CDR2 SNEGSKA (reference sequence). CDR3 length: 13 residues. This chain's CDR3 is CSAGQGKNTEAFF. The CDR3 nucleotides are TGCAGTGCCGGACAGGGAAAGAACACTGAAGCTTTCTTT.

This clonotype was detected ten times or more. V and J are TRBV13 and TRBJ1-1, with D perhaps matching TRBD1 (5 bases). V lost 6 bases and J 2 bases, leaving 16 bases between the germline ends. From germline, CDR1 is PRHDT and CDR2 FYEKMQ (reference sequence). CDR3 length equals 15 residues. The chain's CDR3 is CASSRQGGGNTEAFF. CDR3 in DNA: TGTGCCAGCAGTCGGCAAGGCGGGGGTAACACTGAAGCTTTCTTT.

This clonotype was counted at least ten times. J is TRBJ2-5 and V is TRBV7-9; unclear D gene. From germline, CDR1 is SEHNR and CDR2 FQNEAQ (reference sequence). The CDR3 contains 13 residues. V shed 2 bases and J shed 1 base, with 5 bases lying between them. The CDR3: CASSLWGQETQYF. The CDR3 DNA reads TGTGCCAGCAGCTTATGGGGCCAAGAGACCCAGTACTTC.

The V gene is TRBV29-1, the J gene TRBJ2-1; 8 bases line up with TRBD1. With 1 base clipped from V and 0 bases from J, the junction kept 5 bases outside the gene matches. Per the germline V gene, CDR1 is SQVTM and CDR2 is ANQGSEA. The CDR3 is 16 residues long. The CDR3: CSVEGGTGGSYNEQFF. Here the CDR3 DNA reads TGCAGCGTTGAAGGCGGTACAGGGGGCTCCTACAATGAGCAGTTCTTC.

This clonotype was detected once. V usage is TRBV12-3 or TRBV12-4 and J usage is TRBJ1-2; 7 positions match TRBD1. The CDR3 loop spans 15 amino acids. J was trimmed by 0 bases and V by 5 bases; bases with no gene match: 6. The CDR3 DNA reads as TGTGCCAGCAGTCCCCACAGGGGTTCTAACTATGGCTACACCTTC. Residues: CASSPHRGSNYGYTF.

The chain joins TRBV6-4 to TRBJ1-6, with 9 bases lining up with TRBD1. Germline CDR1 and CDR2: MRHNA and SNTAGT. CDR3 length equals 14 residues. The V and J ends lost 5 bases and 9 bases, in that order; junction bases with no gene match: 5. The CDR3 DNA follows: TGTGCCAGCAGTAAGAGGACAGGGGTTTCACCCCTCCACTTT. It specifies CASSKRTGVSPLHF.

There are many counts of this clonotype. The chain joins TRBV7-2 to TRBJ2-5; TRBD2 aligns across 7 bases. Germline V gene lookup returns CDR1 SGHTA and CDR2 FQGNSA. Losses at the gene ends were 4 bases for V and 4 bases for J; bases not matched to a gene: 15. The CDR3 is 17 residues long. The CDR3 sequence is CASSSRRLALAIETQYF. The CDR3 DNA sequence: TGTGCCAGCAGCTCCCGCAGACTAGCCTTAGCGATAGAGACCCAGTACTTC.

This clonotype has a handful of counts. The rearrangement joins TRBV19 to TRBJ1-2, with TRBD1 matching over 12 bases. CDR1 and CDR2 (germline): LNHDA, SQIVND (reference sequence). The CDR3 spans 14 residues. V lost 4 bases and J lost 6; bases outside the gene matches: 3. The DNA of the CDR3 is TGTGCCAGTAGTAGGGACAGGGGGCAGAATGGCTACACCTTC. This translates into CASSRDRGQNGYTF.

This clonotype was counted at least ten times. V usage is TRBV2 and J usage is TRBJ2-6; the D gene is possibly TRBD2 (5 bases). Trimming pared 8 bases from V and 2 bases from J, leaving 7 bases between. Germline CDR1 is SNHLY and CDR2 is FYNNEI. CDR3 length: 13 residues. The CDR3 nucleotides are TGTGCCAGCCGGGGAACTGGGGCCAACGTCCTGACTTTC. This sequence encodes CASRGTGANVLTF.

In its sample, this clonotype was seen a few times. The chain joins TRBV20-1 to TRBJ2-1; no clear D gene. Germline V gene data show CDR1 as DFQATT and CDR2 as SNEGSKA (reference sequence). V lost 6 bases and J lost 0, with 15 bases in between. The CDR3 extends over 15 amino acids. The CDR3 region has the DNA TGCAGTGCCTTCCCGGGCCCCAACTCCTACAATGAGCAGTTCTTC. Translation gives CSAFPGPNSYNEQFF.

This clonotype was recorded at least ten times. This rearrangement joins TRBV6-2 or TRBV6-3 to TRBJ1-1; unclear D gene. Germline CDR1 reads MNHEY; CDR2 reads SVGEGT. The CDR3 runs 13 residues. V shed 10 bases and J shed 0 bases, with 12 bases lying between them. CDR3 nucleotide sequence: TGTGCCACCATGGGATTAATGAACACTGAAGCTTTCTTT. This sequence encodes CATMGLMNTEAFF.

This clonotype was picked up a small number of times. The chain is built from TRBV7-3 and TRBJ2-1; D uncertain. The CDR3 sequence is 13 residues long. Germline V gene data show CDR1 as SGHTA and CDR2 as FQGTGA. Trimming shortened V by 0 bases and J by 10 bases, and 10 bases separated the two germline ends. The CDR3 bases are TGTGCCAGCAGCTTAACATACATCACAGAGCAGTTCTTC. This sequence encodes CASSLTYITEQFF.

Comments on this clonotype: A much larger clone differs from this one at a single base, so this may be a read error. The rearrangement links TRBV2 to TRBJ1-5; D unclear. The length of the CDR3 is 14 residues. CDR1 is SNHLY and CDR2 is FYNNEI in the germline V gene. V lost 11 bases, J lost 0 bases, and 14 bases lay in between. CDR3: CAGNGVNSNQPQHF. The CDR3 DNA reads TGTGCCGGCAATGGAGTCAATAGCAATCAGCCCCAGCATTTT.